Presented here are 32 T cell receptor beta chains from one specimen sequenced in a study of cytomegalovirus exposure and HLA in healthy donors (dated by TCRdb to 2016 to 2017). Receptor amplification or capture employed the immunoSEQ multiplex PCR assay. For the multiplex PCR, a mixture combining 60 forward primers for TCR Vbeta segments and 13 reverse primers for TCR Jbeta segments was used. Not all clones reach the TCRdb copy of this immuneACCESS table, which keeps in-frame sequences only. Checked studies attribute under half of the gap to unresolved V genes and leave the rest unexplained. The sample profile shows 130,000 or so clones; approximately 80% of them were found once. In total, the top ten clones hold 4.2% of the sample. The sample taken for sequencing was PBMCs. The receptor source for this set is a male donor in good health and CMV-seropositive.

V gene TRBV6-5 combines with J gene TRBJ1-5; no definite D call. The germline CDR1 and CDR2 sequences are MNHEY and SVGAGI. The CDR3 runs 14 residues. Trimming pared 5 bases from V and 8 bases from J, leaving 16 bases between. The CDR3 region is CASSEDRIPKPQHF. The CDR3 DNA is TGTGCCAGCAGTGAAGATCGTATCCCTAAGCCCCAGCATTTT.

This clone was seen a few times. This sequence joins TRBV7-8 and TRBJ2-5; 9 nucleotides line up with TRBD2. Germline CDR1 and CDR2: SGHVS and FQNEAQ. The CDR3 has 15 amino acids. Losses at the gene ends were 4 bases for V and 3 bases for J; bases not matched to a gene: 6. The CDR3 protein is CASSWRGGGEETQYF. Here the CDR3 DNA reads TGTGCCAGCAGCTGGCGGGGGGGCGGTGAAGAGACCCAGTACTTC.

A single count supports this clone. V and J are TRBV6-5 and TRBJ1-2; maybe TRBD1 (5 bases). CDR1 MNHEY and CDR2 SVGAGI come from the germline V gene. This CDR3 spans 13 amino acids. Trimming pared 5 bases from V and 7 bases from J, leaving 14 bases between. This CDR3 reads CASSQGEGAGYTF. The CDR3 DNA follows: TGTGCCAGCAGTCAGGGTGAAGGAGCTGGCTACACCTTC.

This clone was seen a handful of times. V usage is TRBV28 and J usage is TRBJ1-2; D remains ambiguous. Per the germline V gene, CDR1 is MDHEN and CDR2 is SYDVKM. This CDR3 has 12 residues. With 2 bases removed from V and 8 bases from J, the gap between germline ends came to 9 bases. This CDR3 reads CASSLGFGGYTF. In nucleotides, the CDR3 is TGTGCCAGCAGTTTAGGATTCGGGGGCTACACCTTC.

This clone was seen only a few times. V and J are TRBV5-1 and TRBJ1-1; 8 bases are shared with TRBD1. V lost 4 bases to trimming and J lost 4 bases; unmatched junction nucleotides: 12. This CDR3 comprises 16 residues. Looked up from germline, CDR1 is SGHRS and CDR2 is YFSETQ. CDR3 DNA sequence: TGCGCCAGCAGCCTACAGGGGGGCGAGTCGAGCACTGAAGCTTTCTTT. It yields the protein CASSLQGGESSTEAFF.

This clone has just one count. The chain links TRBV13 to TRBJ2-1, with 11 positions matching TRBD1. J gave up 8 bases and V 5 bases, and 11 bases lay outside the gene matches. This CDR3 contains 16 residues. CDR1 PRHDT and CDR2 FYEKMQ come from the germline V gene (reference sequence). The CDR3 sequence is CASSDRDRGNQDEQFF. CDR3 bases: TGTGCCAGCAGCGACCGGGACAGGGGGAATCAGGATGAGCAGTTCTTC.

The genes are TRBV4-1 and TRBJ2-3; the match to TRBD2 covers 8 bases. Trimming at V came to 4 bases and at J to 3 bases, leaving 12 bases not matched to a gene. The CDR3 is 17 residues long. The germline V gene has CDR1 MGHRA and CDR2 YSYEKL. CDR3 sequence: CASSPRGSGEGTDTQYF. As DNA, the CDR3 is TGCGCCAGCAGCCCCCGGGGTAGCGGGGAGGGGACAGATACGCAGTATTTT.

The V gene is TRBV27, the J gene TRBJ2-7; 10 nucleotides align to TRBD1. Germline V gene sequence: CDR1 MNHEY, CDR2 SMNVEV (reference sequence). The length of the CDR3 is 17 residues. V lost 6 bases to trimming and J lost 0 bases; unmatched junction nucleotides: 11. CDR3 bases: TGTGCCAGCAGACCTATAACCGGGACAGGGGACTCCTACGAGCAGTACTTC. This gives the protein CASRPITGTGDSYEQYF.

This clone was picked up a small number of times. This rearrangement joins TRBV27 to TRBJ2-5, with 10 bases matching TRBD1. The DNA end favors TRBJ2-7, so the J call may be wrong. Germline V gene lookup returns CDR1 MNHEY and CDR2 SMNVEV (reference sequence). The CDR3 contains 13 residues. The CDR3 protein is CASQGQGPYEQYF. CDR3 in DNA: TGTGCCAGCCAGGGACAGGGGCCCTACGAGCAGTACTTC.

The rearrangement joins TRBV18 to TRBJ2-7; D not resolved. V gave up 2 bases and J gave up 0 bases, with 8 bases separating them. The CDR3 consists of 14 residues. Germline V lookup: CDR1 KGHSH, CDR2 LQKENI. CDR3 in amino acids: CASSPGQISYEQYF. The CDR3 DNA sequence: TGTGCCAGCTCACCAGGGCAGATCTCCTACGAGCAGTACTTC.

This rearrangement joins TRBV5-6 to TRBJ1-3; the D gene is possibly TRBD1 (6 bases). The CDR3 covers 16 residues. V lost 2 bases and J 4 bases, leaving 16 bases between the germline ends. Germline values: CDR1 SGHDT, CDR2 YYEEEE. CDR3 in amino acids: CASSFRGAIFGNTIYF. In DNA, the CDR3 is TGTGCCAGCAGCTTTCGGGGGGCAATTTTCGGAAACACCATATATTTT.

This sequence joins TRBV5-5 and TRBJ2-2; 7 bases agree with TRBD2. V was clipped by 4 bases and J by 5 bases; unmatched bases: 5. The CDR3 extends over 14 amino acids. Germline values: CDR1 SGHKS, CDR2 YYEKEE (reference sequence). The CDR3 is CASSRGRGTGELFF. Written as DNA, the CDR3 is TGTGCCAGCAGCCGCGGGCGGGGGACCGGGGAGCTGTTTTTT.

CDR3 residues: CASSEVAQIQAFF. The CDR3 DNA is TGTGCCAGCAGTGAAGTAGCGCAGATTCAAGCTTTCTTT. The chain is built from TRBV2 and TRBJ1-1; D is ambiguous. Germline CDR1 SNHLY, CDR2 FYNNEI. Trimming pared 1 base from V and 9 bases from J, leaving 12 bases between. The CDR3 covers 13 residues.

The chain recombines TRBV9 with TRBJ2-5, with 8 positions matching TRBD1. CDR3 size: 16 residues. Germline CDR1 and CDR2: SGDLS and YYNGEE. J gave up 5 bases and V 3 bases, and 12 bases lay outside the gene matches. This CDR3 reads CASSAYGTGWKETQYF. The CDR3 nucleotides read TGTGCCAGCAGCGCATATGGGACAGGTTGGAAGGAGACCCAGTACTTC.

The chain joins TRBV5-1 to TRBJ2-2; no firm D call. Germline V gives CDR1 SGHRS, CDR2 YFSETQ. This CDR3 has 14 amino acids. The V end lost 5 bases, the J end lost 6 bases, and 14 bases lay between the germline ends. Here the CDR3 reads CASRSMRGPGELFF. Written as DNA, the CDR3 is TGCGCCAGCAGAAGTATGCGTGGGCCCGGGGAGCTGTTTTTT.

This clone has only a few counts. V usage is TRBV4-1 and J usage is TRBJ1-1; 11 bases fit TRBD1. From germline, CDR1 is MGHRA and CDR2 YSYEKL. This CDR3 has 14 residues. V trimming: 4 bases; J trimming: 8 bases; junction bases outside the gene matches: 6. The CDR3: CASSLRDRGYEAFF. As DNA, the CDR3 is TGCGCCAGCAGCCTCCGGGACAGGGGGTACGAAGCTTTCTTT.

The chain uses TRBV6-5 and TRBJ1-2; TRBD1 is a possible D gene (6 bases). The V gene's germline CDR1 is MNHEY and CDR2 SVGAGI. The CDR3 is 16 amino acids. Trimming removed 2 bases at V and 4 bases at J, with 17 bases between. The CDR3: CASSYRQLGGAYGYTF. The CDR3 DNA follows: TGTGCCAGCAGTTACCGCCAGCTTGGGGGGGCCTATGGCTACACCTTC.

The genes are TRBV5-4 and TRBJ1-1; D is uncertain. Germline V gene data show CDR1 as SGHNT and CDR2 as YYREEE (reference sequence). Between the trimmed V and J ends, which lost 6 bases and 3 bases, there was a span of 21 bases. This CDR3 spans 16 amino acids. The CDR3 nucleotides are TGTGCCAGCAAATTAAACGGAGTCCGACGGGACACTGAAGCTTTCTTT. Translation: CASKLNGVRRDTEAFF.

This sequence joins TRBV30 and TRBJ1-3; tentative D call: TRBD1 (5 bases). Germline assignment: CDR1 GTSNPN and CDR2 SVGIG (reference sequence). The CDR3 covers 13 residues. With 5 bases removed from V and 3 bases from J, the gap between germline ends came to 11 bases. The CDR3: CAWGTGIGNTIYF. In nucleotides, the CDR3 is TGTGCCTGGGGAACAGGAATTGGAAACACCATATATTTT.

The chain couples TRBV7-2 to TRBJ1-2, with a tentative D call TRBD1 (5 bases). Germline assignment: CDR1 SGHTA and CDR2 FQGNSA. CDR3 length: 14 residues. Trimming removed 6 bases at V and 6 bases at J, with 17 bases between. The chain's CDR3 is CASSISRGGNGYTF. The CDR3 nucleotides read TGTGCCAGCAGTATATCACGGGGGGGGAATGGCTACACCTTC.

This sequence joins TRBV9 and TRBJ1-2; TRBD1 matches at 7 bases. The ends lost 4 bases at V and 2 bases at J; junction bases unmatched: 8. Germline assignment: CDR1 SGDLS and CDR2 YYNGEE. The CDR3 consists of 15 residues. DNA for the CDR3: TGTGCCAGCAGCTTATGGGACAGAGAAAACTATGGCTACACCTTC. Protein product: CASSLWDRENYGYTF.

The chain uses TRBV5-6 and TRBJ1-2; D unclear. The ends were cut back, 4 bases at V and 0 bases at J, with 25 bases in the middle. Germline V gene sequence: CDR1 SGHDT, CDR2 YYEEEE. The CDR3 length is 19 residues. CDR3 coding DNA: TGTGCCAGCAGCCAACCCCCTTCCCGACACAGTGCTACTAACTATGGCTACACCTTC. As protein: CASSQPPSRHSATNYGYTF.

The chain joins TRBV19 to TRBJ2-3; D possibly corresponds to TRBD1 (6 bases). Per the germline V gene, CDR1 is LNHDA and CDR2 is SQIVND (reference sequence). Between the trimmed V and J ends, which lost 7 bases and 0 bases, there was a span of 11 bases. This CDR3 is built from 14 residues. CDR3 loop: CASNRVASTDTQYF. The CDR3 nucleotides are TGTGCCAGTAACAGGGTCGCTAGCACAGATACGCAGTATTTT.

CDR3 DNA sequence: TGTGCCAGCAGCCCGGCAGGGAACGCCTATGGCTACACCTTC. Translated: CASSPAGNAYGYTF. The V call is TRBV7-9, the J call TRBJ1-2; a weak D match, TRBD1 (5 bases). The germline CDR1 and CDR2 sequences are SEHNR and FQNEAQ (reference sequence). The CDR3 has 14 residues. Deletions cut 5 bases from V and 4 bases from J, with 14 bases between.

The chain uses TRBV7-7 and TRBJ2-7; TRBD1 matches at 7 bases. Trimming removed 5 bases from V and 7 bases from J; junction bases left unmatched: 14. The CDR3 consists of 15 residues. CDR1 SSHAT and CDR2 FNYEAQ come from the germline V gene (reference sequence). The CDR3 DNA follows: TGTGCCAGCAGCCCAGGTTTGGGGACAGTGGAAGAGCAGTACTTC. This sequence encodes CASSPGLGTVEEQYF.

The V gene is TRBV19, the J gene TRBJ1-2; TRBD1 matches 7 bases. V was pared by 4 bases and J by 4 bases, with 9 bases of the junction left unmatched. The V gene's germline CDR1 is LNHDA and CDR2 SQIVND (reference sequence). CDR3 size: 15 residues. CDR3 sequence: CASSTISRGSYGYTF. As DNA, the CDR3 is TGTGCCAGTAGTACCATCTCCAGGGGGAGCTATGGCTACACCTTC.

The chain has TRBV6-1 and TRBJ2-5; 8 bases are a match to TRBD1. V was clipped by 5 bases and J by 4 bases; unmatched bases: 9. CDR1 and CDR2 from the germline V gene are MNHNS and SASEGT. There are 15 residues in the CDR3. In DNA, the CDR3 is TGTGCCAGCAGTCGGTCCGGGACAGGCAGAGAGACCCAGTACTTC. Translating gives CASSRSGTGRETQYF.

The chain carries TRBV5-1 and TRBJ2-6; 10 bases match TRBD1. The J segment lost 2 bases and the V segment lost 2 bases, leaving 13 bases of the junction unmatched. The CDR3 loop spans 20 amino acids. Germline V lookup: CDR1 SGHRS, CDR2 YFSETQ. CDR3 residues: CASSLVPPGQGSPGANVLTF. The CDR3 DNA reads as TGCGCCAGCAGCTTAGTACCCCCGGGACAGGGGAGCCCTGGGGCCAACGTCCTGACTTTC. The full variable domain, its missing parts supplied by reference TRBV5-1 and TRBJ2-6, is KAGVTQTPRYLIKTRGQQVTLSCSPISGHRSVSWYQQTPGQGLQFLFEYFSETQRNKGNFPGRFSGRQFSNSRSEMNVSTLELGDSALYLCASSLVPPGQGSPGANVLTFGAGSRLTVL.

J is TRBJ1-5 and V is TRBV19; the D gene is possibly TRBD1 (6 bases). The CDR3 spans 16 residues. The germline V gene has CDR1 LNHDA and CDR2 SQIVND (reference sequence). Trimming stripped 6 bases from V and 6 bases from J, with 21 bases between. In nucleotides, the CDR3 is TGTGCCAGTAGAGGGGGTAAGGGGCTGGGTGCTCAGCCCCAGCATTTT. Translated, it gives CASRGGKGLGAQPQHF.

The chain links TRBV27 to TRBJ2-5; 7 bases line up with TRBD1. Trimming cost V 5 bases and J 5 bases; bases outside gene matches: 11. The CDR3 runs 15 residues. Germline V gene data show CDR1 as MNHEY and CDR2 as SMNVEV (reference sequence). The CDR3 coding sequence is TGTGCCAGCAGTCACGGACAGGCGCCCCGCGAGACCCAGTACTTC. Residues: CASSHGQAPRETQYF.

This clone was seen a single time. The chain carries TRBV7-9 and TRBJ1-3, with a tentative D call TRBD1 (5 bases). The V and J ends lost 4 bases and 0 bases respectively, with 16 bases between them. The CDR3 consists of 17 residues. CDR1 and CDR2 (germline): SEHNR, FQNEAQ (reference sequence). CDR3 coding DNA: TGTGCCAGCAGCTACGAGTTTTGGGGGGGCTCTGGAAACACCATATATTTT. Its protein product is CASSYEFWGGSGNTIYF.

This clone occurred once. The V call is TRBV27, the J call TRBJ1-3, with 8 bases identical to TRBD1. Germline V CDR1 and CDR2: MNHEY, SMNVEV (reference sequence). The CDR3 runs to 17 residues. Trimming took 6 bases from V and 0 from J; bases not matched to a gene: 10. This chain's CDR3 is CASRRDSTGGSGNTIYF. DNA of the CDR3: TGTGCCAGCAGGCGGGACTCCACAGGGGGCTCTGGAAACACCATATATTTT.